The T cell receptor beta chain under discussion was sequenced for a study of cytomegalovirus exposure and HLA in healthy donors. Points from the study as a whole: HLA alleles were associated with some 17,000 TCR beta sequences in a later analysis at 0.05 false discovery rate. An ancestry cluster, one associated with Asian ancestry, reportedly showed fewer N-insertions than the approximately 650-donor mean in a later analysis. Certain indistinguishable V segments, among them TRBV6-2 and TRBV6-3, were excluded.

This CDR3 is 15 amino acids long. Germline CDR1 reads SGHDT; CDR2 reads YYEEEE. The junction had 7 bases not matched to a gene; V was cut back by 1 base and J by 5 bases. Use of 60 Vbeta and 13 Jbeta primers characterized the PCR. TCRdb's table, derived via immunoSEQ multiplex PCR, lists solely in-frame clones and lacks some. The table lists about 280,000 clones, about 87% of them singletons. On this clone: Its antigen is still unknown.

The receptor comes from a woman aged 18-29 years in good health and CMV-seronegative. This rearrangement joins TRBV5-6 to TRBJ2-7, with 9 bases identical to TRBD1. The sequenced sample consisted of PBMCs. The CDR3 DNA follows: TGTGCCAGCAGCTTGTACGGGACAGGGTTCCACGAGCAGTACTTC. It is translated as CASSLYGTGFHEQYF.